The sequence of this T cell receptor beta chain was determined in a study of OX40 agonist ivuxolimab in advanced cancers. Turning to the study itself: From roughly 20 to 85 years was the age range, with a mean of approximately 58 years, and roughly 80% were male. Patients with prior anti-PD-1, anti-PD-L1 or anti-CTLA-4 therapy were eligible; roughly 40% had some.

Assay: immunoSEQ multiplex PCR; the TCRdb copy retains only in-frame clones and omits some. Among about 70,000 clones listed, roughly four fifths were seen once. Trimming took off 5 bases at V and 2 bases at J, with 14 bases between the two ends. This CDR3 region has 15 residues. Germline CDR1 and CDR2: SEHNR and FQNEAQ (reference sequence). The TCR sequence derives from an adult with an advanced solid tumor such as melanoma, head and neck, liver or kidney cancer. The sequenced sample was CD4+ or CD8+ T cells sorted from blood, obtained in a trial of the OX40 agonist ivuxolimab. The chain joins TRBV7-9 to TRBJ2-3, with D perhaps TRBD1 or TRBD2 (5 bases each). Here the CDR3 reads CASSHRDGYTDTQYF. The CDR3 DNA is TGTGCCAGCAGCCACCGGGACGGATACACAGATACGCAGTATTTT.